This T cell receptor (beta chain) was profiled in a study of T cell repertoires in cytomegalovirus infection. As to this clonotype: Its matching antigen is unknown.

Points from the study as a whole: Clonotypes of TCR beta that were HLA-C-restricted and CMV-specific dominated the ex vivo response.

TCRdb re-analysed the reads in MiXCR, keeping a single row per CDR3 protein. Among 300,000 to 450,000 distinct CDR3 sequences, 18% were seen once, and the ten largest hold 8.7%. This CDR3 contains 13 residues. The V gene end was trimmed by 11 bases and the J gene end by 5 bases; junction bases not matched to a gene: 8. CDR1 is SEHNR, CDR2 FQNEAQ, per germline (reference sequence). The chain carries TRBV7-9 and TRBJ2-5; 10 bases are a match to TRBD2. The source of this sequence is a human donor in good health (CMV status not recorded). Some clones in this sample may be carry-over from other donors' samples. The sequenced sample consisted of PBMCs. The CDR3 coding sequence is TGTGCCCTAAGCGGGAGGGGAGGGGAGACCCAGTACTTC. Translating gives CALSGRGGETQYF.